The following is a T cell receptor beta chain sequence with its context. Losses at the gene ends were 2 bases for V and 4 bases for J; bases not matched to a gene: 2. CDR3 length equals 15 residues. Germline V CDR1 and CDR2: LNHDA, SQIVND (reference sequence). Per the study methods: Amplification of reference gene primers provided the estimated nucleated cell counts. Method: immunoSEQ multiplex PCR; TCRdb's copy keeps in-frame clones and lacks some. Clone size and the V and J calls come from that table; the DNA yielded D and trimming. The repertoire includes about 99,000 clones, 87% of them detected once, and around 3.1% sits in the top ten. This record comes from a study of blood T cell repertoires in COVID-19. Overall study context: Sites across the United States, Italy and Spain contributed samples from acute and convalescent COVID-19. T cells, B-cell-depleted T cells, or PBMCs supplied cDNA or gDNA.

The chain is built from TRBV19 and TRBJ2-1; TRBD2 matches at 10 bases. This TCR derives from a man aged 50-59 years in a cohort sampled during active COVID-19. The sequenced sample was peripheral blood. The CDR3 loop reads CASSISGGEYNEQFF. The CDR3 nucleotides are TGTGCCAGTAGTATAAGCGGGGGGGAATACAATGAGCAGTTCTTC. Filled out from reference TRBV19 and TRBJ2-1, the complete variable domain reads DGGITQSPKYLFRKEGQNVTLSCEQNLNHDAMYWYRQDPGQGLRLIYYSQIVNDFQKGDIAEGYSVSREKKESFPLTVTSAQKNPTAFYLCASSISGGEYNEQFFGPGTRLTVL.